The entry below describes one T cell receptor beta chain. The antigen is undetermined. This entry belongs to a study of B cell selection in AIRE deficiency. General study points: Patient Tconv cells held roughly a third of Treg sequences shared by healthy donors. Healthy donors alone shared 31.6% of roughly 4,000 Treg sequences; patients alone around 8.5%. Shorter CDR3s marked shared Treg sequences, biased toward few non-templated insertions.

Here immunoSEQ multiplex PCR was the method, and the copy in TCRdb shows in-frame clones only, minus some. The sample holds roughly 26,000 clones, about 92% seen once. Regulatory T cells were sorted as CD4+CD25hiCD127low/negative. Trimming took 0 bases from V and 1 from J, leaving 10 bases between them. CDR1 and CDR2 (germline): SGHRS, YFSETQ. The CDR3 extends over 15 amino acids. Sequences were obtained from CD4+CD25+ Tregs sorted from PBMCs. This sequence originates from a human donor in good health. This sequence joins TRBV5-1 and TRBJ1-2; D call uncertain. The CDR3 DNA reads TGCGCCAGCAGCTTGGTCCCAACGTTTAACTATGGCTACACCTTC. Translated: CASSLVPTFNYGYTF.